The 13 T cell receptor beta chains below come from one sample, sequenced in a study of blood T cell repertoires in COVID-19. The protocol was immunoSEQ multiplex PCR, while the TCRdb copy is restricted to in-frame clones and leaves out a portion. Of 50,000 or so clones listed, around 83% are singletons. Sequenced: peripheral blood. The origin of the receptors is a man in his 60s with active COVID-19.

In nucleotides, the CDR3 is TGCAGCGTTGGATACAGGAACACTGAAGCTTTCTTT. It yields the protein CSVGYRNTEAFF. This sequence joins TRBV29-1 and TRBJ1-1; no firm D call. Germline CDR1 reads SQVTM; CDR2 reads ANQGSEA. The germline V and J ends were trimmed by 4 bases and 1 base, with 7 bases remaining between them. The CDR3 sequence is 12 residues long.

The chain couples TRBV6-6 to TRBJ2-3, with D perhaps matching TRBD2 (6 bases). CDR1 is MNHNY and CDR2 is SVGAGI in the germline V gene (reference sequence). V was pared by 5 bases and J by 0 bases, with 15 bases between. This CDR3 has 16 amino acids. This CDR3 reads CASSQYGTRSTDTQYF. The CDR3, as DNA: TGTGCCAGCAGTCAGTACGGGACTCGTAGCACAGATACGCAGTATTTT.

This chain links TRBV5-6 with TRBJ2-7, with TRBD1 matching over 9 bases. Germline loops: CDR1 SGHDT, CDR2 YYEEEE. This CDR3 comprises 15 residues. V lost 4 bases to trimming and J lost 2 bases; unmatched junction nucleotides: 7. The CDR3 protein is CASSRFGDRAYEQYF. CDR3 DNA: TGTGCCAGCAGCCGTTTTGGGGACAGGGCCTACGAGCAGTACTTC.

Only a few counts were recorded for this clone. V and J are TRBV28 and TRBJ2-7; 7 nucleotides match TRBD1. Germline CDR1 MDHEN, CDR2 SYDVKM. This CDR3 is built from 14 residues. The trim removed 5 bases at V and 4 bases at J, leaving 8 bases unmatched. The CDR3: CASSHRTGLYEQYF. CDR3 bases: TGTGCCAGCAGTCACCGGACAGGCCTTTACGAGCAGTACTTC.

This CDR3 is CATSDHKQGRTEAFF. The CDR3 DNA reads as TGTGCCACCAGTGATCATAAACAGGGTCGAACTGAAGCTTTCTTT. The chain combines TRBV24-1 with TRBJ1-1; a possible D gene is TRBD1 (6 bases). The CDR3 runs to 15 residues. Germline lookup yields CDR1 KGHDR and CDR2 SFDVKD. V lost 3 bases, J lost 5 bases, and 15 bases lay in between.

The gene calls are TRBV21-1 and TRBJ2-1; whether TRBD1, the table's D call, matches the DNA was not checked. TRBV21-1 is a pseudogene segment. This CDR3 spans 15 amino acids. In DNA, the CDR3 is TGTGCCAGCAGCAAAATTCGGACAGGGGACAATGAGCAGTTCTTC. It specifies CASSKIRTGDNEQFF.

This chain joins TRBV19 and TRBJ2-7, with D possibly matching TRBD1 (6 bases). The CDR3 length is 15 residues. Per the germline V gene, CDR1 is LNHDA and CDR2 is SQIVND (reference sequence). V was trimmed by 5 bases and J by 1 base, leaving 15 bases between them. DNA for the CDR3: TGTGCCAGTAGTTCCCTGACAGGTCTGTCCTACGAGCAGTACTTC. Amino acids: CASSSLTGLSYEQYF.

The chain is built from TRBV2 and TRBJ2-7; TRBD1 matches 9 bases. CDR1 is SNHLY, CDR2 FYNNEI, per germline. The CDR3 totals 14 residues. V lost 2 bases, J lost 6 bases, and 5 bases stayed unmatched. The CDR3 loop is CASSEQQGASEQYF. The DNA for the CDR3 is TGTGCCAGCAGTGAACAACAGGGGGCAAGCGAGCAGTACTTC.

This clone was found a few times. The J gene is TRBJ2-3, the V gene TRBV7-2; the match to TRBD2 covers 10 bases. The CDR3 has 17 amino acids. CDR1 and CDR2 (germline): SGHTA, FQGNSA. The ends lost 4 bases at V and 2 bases at J; junction bases unmatched: 9. CDR3 loop: CASSSVPSGSPTDTQYF. DNA of the CDR3: TGTGCCAGCAGCTCCGTTCCTAGCGGGAGTCCCACAGATACGCAGTATTTT.

A single count supports this clone. V and J are TRBV5-1 and TRBJ2-1; a possible D gene is TRBD2 (5 bases). V lost 3 bases and J lost 8, with 21 bases in between. The CDR3 covers 16 residues. Germline assignment: CDR1 SGHRS and CDR2 YFSETQ. In DNA form, the CDR3 reads TGCGCCAGCAGCTGGGGTGGACGGGGTCGGCACTATGAGCAGTTCTTC. Amino acid sequence: CASSWGGRGRHYEQFF. Combining the CDR3 with reference TRBV5-1 and TRBJ2-1 gives the whole variable domain KAGVTQTPRYLIKTRGQQVTLSCSPISGHRSVSWYQQTPGQGLQFLFEYFSETQRNKGNFPGRFSGRQFSNSRSEMNVSTLELGDSALYLCASSWGGRGRHYEQFFGPGTRLTVL.

This clone has just a few counts. V gene TRBV9 combines with J gene TRBJ2-5, with TRBD1 matching over 9 bases. V shed 3 bases, J shed 5 bases, and the junction held 8 bases outside the gene matches. The CDR3 sequence is 15 residues long. Germline lookup yields CDR1 SGDLS and CDR2 YYNGEE. CDR3 coding DNA: TGTGCCAGCAGCGGCGGGACAGGGATCATGGAGACCCAGTACTTC. It is translated as CASSGGTGIMETQYF.

The V and J genes are TRBV6-5 and TRBJ2-7; 11 bases fit TRBD1. The CDR3 is 12 residues long. The germline CDR1 and CDR2 sequences are MNHEY and SVGAGI. The trim removed 7 bases at V and 9 bases at J, leaving 5 bases unmatched. The CDR3 sequence is CASKGQGVVQYF. For the CDR3, the DNA is TGTGCCAGCAAGGGACAGGGGGTCGTGCAGTACTTC.

This chain links TRBV3-1 (or the pseudogene TRBV3-2) with TRBJ2-2, with D possibly being TRBD2 (7 bases). This CDR3 is 16 amino acids long. Germline lookup yields CDR1 LGHDT and CDR2 YNNKEL (reference sequence). V gave up 4 bases and J gave up 3 bases, with 15 bases separating them. CDR3 residues: CASSPWKGGDTGELFF. CDR3 coding DNA: TGTGCCAGCAGCCCCTGGAAGGGGGGGGACACCGGGGAGCTGTTTTTT.